This TCR beta chain was profiled in a study of blood T cells in healthy people across ages. Primers used in a second PCR of about 7 to 12 cycles were a sample-barcoded 5' primer and a J-beta primer mix. Any given sample supplied a minimum of 3 million CDR3-containing paired-end reads. One entry per CDR3 protein results from TCRdb running MiXCR on the 5' RACE reads. The data contain 650,000 or so distinct CDR3 sequences, 52% of them singletons. Overall study results and limits: Possibly confounding the expanded clonotype changes was the fact that donor CMV status was unknown.

Concerning this clonotype itself: The target antigen is unknown.

The CDR3 spans 13 residues. Germline V CDR1 and CDR2: SQVTM, ANQGSEA. V shed 5 bases, J shed 5 bases, and the junction held 6 bases outside the gene matches. This TCR was sampled from a woman older than 75 in good health. Sequencing was carried out using blood. The chain carries TRBV29-1 and TRBJ1-5; 7 bases line up with TRBD1. CDR3: CSVSDRADQPQHF. DNA of the CDR3: TGCAGCGTTTCCGACAGGGCCGATCAGCCCCAGCATTTT.